This TCR beta chain is drawn from a study of T-cell memory formation after mild COVID-19. As for the study in general: Among the donors, TCR clusters were largely specific to each donor.

The germline V gene has CDR1 MNHNY and CDR2 SVGAGI (reference sequence). The CDR3 extends over 13 amino acids. With 0 bases removed from V and 0 bases from J, the gap between germline ends came to 3 bases. This clonotype has at least ten counts. Its cognate antigen is unknown. Overall study results and limits: Contracting CD4+ clones lay largely in CM and EM, with CD8+ ones residing in EMRA. Whether second-wave clones peaking at day 37 were SARS-CoV-2 specific went unconfirmed.

It was 5'RACE with constant-segment primers that produced the TCR alpha and TCR beta cDNA libraries, which carried sample barcodes and UMIs. TCRdb redid the calling of the 5' RACE reads with MiXCR, one entry per CDR3 protein. The sample shows under 200,000 distinct CDR3 sequences, under 14% of them seen only once. The TCR sequence derives from a man younger than 30 who had mild COVID-19 (a few samples of this study predate the infection). Cell type and time point are not known. Sequenced input: PBMCs or a T cell subset sorted from them (not recorded which). The chain combines TRBV6-6 with TRBJ2-7, with D unresolved. CDR3 sequence reads: CASSYSPSYEQYV. CDR3 DNA sequence: TGTGCCAGCAGTTACTCCCCCTCCTACGAGCAGTACGTC.